This paragraph covers one TCR beta chain sequence. Its antigen is still unknown. The record originates from a study of CD4 T cells in relation to SARS-CoV-2 and coronaviruses. Whole-study findings and limits: The cross-reactivity analysis covered only spike protein, not other viral proteins.

The table came from immunoSEQ multiplex PCR; TCRdb's copy has only in-frame clones and leaves some out. Among tens of thousands of clones listed, more than 70% were seen once. Before the COVID-19 pandemic, during about 2011-2019, CD4+ T cells were taken from unexposed donors. CD4+ T cells were isolated from the cells after more than nine days of culture. Material for sequencing was CD4+ T cells from PBMCs, cultured in vitro. The sequence was obtained from a human donor in good health.

CDR3 bases: TGCGCCAGCAGCTTGCAGGCAGGGGGCGCGTACGAGCAGTACTTC. The encoded protein is CASSLQAGGAYEQYF. The rearrangement links TRBV5-1 to TRBJ2-7; 8 bases line up with TRBD1. The ends lost 1 base at V and 4 bases at J; junction bases unmatched: 7. Looked up from germline, CDR1 is SGHRS and CDR2 is YFSETQ. CDR3 length equals 15 residues.